This T cell receptor (beta chain) derives from a study of Ad26.COV2.S vaccination and SARS-CoV-2 variants. The protocol was immunoSEQ multiplex PCR, while the TCRdb copy is restricted to in-frame clones and leaves out a portion. The data show roughly 460,000 clones, with nearly 90% seen just once and about 1.5% held by the top ten. Treatment: 15 to 20 received Ad26.COV2.S at low or high dose, single or two shots; 5 received placebo; per-sample allocation not given. Day 63 after the first injection of vaccine or placebo was the sampling time. The CDR3 is 19 amino acids. Trimming removed 1 base from V and 5 bases from J; junction bases left unmatched: 14. In germline, CDR1 is SGHAT, CDR2 FQNNGV.

The receptor was isolated from a person between 18 and 59 years old who received the Ad26.COV2.S COVID-19 vaccine or a placebo. The specimen comprised peripheral blood, sampled in a trial of Ad26.COV2.S vaccine versus placebo. V is TRBV11-2 and J is TRBJ2-3; 11 positions match TRBD2. CDR3 bases: TGTGCCAGCAGCTTAGCCGTTAGACTAGCGGGGACGACAGGAGATACGCAGTATTTT. This translates into CASSLAVRLAGTTGDTQYF.